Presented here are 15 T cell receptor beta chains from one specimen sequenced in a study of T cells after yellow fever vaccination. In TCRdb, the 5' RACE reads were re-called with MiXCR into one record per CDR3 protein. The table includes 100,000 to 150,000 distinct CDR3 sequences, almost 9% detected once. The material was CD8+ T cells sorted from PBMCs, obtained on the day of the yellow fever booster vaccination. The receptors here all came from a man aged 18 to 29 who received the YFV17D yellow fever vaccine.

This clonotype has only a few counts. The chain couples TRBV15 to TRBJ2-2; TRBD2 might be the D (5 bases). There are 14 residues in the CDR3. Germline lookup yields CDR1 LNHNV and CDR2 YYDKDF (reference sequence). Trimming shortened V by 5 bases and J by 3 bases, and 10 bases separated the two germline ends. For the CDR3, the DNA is TGTGCCACCAGCTTTCAGGACTACACCGGGGAGCTGTTTTTT. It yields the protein CATSFQDYTGELFF.

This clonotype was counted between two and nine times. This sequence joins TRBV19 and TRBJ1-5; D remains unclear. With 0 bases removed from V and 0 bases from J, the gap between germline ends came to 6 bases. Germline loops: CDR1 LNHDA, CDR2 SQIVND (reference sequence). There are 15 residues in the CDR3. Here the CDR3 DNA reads TGTGCCAGTAGTATAGACGTCATTAGCAATCAGCCCCAGCATTTT. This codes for CASSIDVISNQPQHF.

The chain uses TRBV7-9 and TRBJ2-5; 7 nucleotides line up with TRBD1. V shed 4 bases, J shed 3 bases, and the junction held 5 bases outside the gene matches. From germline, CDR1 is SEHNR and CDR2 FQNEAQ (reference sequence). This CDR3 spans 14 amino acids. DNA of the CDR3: TGTGCCAGCAGCTCATGGGACAGAGAAGAGACCCAGTACTTC. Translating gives CASSSWDREETQYF.

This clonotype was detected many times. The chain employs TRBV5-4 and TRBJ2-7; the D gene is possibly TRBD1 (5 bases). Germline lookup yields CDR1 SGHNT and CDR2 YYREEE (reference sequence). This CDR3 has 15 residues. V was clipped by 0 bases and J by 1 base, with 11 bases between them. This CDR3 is CASSLGWGPSYEQYF. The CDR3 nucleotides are TGTGCCAGCAGCTTGGGCTGGGGCCCTTCCTACGAGCAGTACTTC.

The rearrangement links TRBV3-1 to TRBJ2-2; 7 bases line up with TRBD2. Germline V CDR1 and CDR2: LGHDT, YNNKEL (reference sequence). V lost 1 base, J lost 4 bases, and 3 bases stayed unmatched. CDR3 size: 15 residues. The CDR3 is CASSQVLAGTGELFF. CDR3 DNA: TGTGCCAGCAGCCAAGTATTAGCGGGCACCGGGGAGCTGTTTTTT.

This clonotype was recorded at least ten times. DNA of the CDR3: TGTGCCAGCAGGCCGGACAGCTCCTACAATGAGCAGTTCTTC. It encodes CASRPDSSYNEQFF. The chain combines TRBV5-4 with TRBJ2-1; D is perhaps TRBD1 (6 bases). Germline V gene data show CDR1 as SGHNT and CDR2 as YYREEE (reference sequence). This CDR3 comprises 14 residues. The V end lost 5 bases, the J end lost 0 bases, and 9 bases lay between the germline ends.

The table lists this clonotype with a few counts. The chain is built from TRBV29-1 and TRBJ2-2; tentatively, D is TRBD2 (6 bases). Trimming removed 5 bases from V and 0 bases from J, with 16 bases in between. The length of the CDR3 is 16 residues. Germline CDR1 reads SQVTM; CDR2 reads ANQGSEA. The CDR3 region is CSVRDLSIANTGELFF. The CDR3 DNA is TGCAGCGTTCGGGACTTGAGCATCGCGAACACCGGGGAGCTGTTTTTT.

For the CDR3, the DNA is TGTGCCAGTGGCTCGGGACGGGGGCCTCGGTCACCCCTCCACTTT. It encodes CASGSGRGPRSPLHF. J is TRBJ1-6 and V is TRBV19; possibly TRBD1 for D (6 bases). The CDR3 is 15 amino acids. In germline, CDR1 is LNHDA, CDR2 SQIVND (reference sequence). Trimming removed 8 bases from V and 10 bases from J, with 21 bases in between.

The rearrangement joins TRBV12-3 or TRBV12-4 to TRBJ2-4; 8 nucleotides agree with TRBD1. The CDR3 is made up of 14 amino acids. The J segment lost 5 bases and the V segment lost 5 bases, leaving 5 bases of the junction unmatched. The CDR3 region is CASSDDRGENIQYF. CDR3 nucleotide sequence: TGTGCCAGCAGTGACGACAGGGGAGAAAACATTCAGTACTTC.

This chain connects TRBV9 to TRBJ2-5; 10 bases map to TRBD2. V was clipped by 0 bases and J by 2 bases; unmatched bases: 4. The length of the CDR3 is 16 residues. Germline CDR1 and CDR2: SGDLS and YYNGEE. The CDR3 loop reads CASSVEGLARQETQYF. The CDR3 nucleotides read TGTGCCAGCAGCGTAGAGGGACTAGCGAGACAAGAGACCCAGTACTTC.

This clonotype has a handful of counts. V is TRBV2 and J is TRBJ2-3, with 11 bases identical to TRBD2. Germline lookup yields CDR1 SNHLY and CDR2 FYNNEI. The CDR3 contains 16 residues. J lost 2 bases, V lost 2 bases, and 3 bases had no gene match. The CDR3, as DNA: TGTGCCAGCAGTGAAACTAGCGGGGGCTTCACAGATACGCAGTATTTT. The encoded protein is CASSETSGGFTDTQYF. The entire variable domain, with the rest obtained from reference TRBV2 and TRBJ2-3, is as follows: EPEVTQTPSHQVTQMGQEVILRCVPISNHLYFYWYRQILGQKVEFLVSFYNNEISEKSEIFDDQFSVERPDGSNFTLKIRSTKLEDSAMYFCASSETSGGFTDTQYFGPGTRLTVL.

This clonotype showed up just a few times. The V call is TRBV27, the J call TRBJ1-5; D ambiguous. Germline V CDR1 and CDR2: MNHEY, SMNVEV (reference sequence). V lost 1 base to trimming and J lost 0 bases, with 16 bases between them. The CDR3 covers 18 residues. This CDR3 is CASSLLGGMEYSNQPQHF. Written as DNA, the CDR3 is TGTGCCAGCAGTTTATTGGGCGGGATGGAGTATAGCAATCAGCCCCAGCATTTT.

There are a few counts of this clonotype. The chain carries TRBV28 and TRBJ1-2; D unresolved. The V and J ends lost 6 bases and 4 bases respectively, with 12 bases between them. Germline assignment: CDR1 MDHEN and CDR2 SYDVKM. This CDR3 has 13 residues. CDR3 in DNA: TGTGCCAGCAGCCTCAATACCCGCTATGGCTACACCTTC. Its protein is CASSLNTRYGYTF.

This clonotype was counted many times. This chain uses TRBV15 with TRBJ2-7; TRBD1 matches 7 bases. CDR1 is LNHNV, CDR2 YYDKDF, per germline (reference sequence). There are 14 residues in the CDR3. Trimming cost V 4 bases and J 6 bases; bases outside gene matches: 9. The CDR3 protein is CATSMRQGVSEQYF. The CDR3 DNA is TGTGCCACCAGCATGCGACAGGGTGTTAGCGAGCAGTACTTC.

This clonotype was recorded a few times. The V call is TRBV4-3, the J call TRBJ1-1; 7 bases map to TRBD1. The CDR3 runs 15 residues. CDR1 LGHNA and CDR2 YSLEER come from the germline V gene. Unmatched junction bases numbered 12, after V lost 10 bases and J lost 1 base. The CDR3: CATRRQNRGNTEAFF. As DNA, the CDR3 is TGCGCCACAAGAAGACAAAACAGGGGGAACACTGAAGCTTTCTTT.